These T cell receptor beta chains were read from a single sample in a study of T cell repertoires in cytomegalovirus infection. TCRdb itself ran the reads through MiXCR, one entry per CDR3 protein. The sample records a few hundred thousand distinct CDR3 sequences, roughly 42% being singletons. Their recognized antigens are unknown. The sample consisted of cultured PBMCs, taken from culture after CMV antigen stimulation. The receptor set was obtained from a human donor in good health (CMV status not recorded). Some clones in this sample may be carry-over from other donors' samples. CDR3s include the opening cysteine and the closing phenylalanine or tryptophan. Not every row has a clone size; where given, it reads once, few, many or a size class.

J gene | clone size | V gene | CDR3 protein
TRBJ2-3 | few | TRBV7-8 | CASSPPGLAGGSDTQYF
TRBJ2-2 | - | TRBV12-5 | CASGLGLPSNTGELFF
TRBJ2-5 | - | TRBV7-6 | CASGIFGSVAGLYQETQYF
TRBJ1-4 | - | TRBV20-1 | CSARDQTAATNEKLFF
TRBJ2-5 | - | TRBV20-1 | CSARDGGRVEKETQYF
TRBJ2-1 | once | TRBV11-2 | CASSLGGFWDNEQFF
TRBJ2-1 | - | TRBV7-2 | CASSQRGYSYNEQFF
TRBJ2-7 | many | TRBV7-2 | CASSRAPGTPSYEQYF
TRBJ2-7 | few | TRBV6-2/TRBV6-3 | CASSRDPTSYEQYF
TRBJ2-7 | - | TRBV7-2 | CASTLAGAYEQYF
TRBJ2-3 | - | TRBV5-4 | CASSSPSEDTDTQYF
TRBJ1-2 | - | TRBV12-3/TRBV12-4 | CASSFRAGQEGYTF
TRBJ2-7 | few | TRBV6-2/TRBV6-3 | CASSYDQSGSPEQYF
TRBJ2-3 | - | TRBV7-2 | CASSLDGGRVNTQYF
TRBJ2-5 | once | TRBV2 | CASSEGSGTQYF
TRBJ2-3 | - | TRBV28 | CASSSRLAGELTDTQYF
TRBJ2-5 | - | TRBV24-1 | CATSAPGGETQYF
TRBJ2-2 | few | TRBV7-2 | CASSRLGSTGELFF
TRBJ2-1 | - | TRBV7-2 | CASSLGLGFSNEQFF
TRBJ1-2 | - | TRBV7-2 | CASSSTGMFHGYTF
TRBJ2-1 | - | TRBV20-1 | CSARDRRGPPSGSVYEQFF
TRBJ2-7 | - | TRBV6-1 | CASEETDSYEQYF
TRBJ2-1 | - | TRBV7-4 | CASSLTQIGEQFF
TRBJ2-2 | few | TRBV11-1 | CASRRTGGTGELFF
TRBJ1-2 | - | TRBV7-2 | CASSLGGGFYGYTF
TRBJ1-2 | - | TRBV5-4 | CASSQTEYGYTF
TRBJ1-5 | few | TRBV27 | CASSQGESNQPQHF
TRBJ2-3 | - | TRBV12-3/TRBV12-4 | CASSLRREGLGDTQYF
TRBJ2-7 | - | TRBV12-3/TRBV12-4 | CASSPNRGPYEQYF
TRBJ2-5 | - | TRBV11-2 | CASSHARQAGETQYF
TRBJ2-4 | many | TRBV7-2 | CASSFNGPVAIQYF